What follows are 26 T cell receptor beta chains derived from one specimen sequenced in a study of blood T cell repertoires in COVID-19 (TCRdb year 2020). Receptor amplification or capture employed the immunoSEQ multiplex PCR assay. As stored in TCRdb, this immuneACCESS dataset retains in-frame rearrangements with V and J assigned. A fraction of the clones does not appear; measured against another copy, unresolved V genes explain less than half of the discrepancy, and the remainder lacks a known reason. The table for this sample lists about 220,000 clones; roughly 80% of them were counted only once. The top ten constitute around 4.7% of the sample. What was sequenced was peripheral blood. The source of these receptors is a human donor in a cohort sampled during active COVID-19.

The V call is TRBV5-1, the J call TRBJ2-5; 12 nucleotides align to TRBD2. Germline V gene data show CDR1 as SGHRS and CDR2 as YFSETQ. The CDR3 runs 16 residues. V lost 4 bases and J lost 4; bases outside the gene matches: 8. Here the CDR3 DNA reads TGCGCCAGCAGCCCCCCGACTAGCGGGAGTGGAGAGACCCAGTACTTC. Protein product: CASSPPTSGSGETQYF.

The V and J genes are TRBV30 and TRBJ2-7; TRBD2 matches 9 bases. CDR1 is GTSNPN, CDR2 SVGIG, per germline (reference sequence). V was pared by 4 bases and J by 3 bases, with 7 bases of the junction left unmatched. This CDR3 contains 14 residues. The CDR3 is CAWKVGGRVYEQYF. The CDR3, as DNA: TGTGCCTGGAAGGTTGGCGGGAGGGTCTACGAGCAGTACTTC. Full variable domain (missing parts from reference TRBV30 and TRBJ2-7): SQTIHQWPATLVQPVGSPLSLECTVEGTSNPNLYWYRQAAGRGLQLLFYSVGIGQISSEVPQNLSASRPQDRQFILSSKKLLLSDSGFYLCAWKVGGRVYEQYFGPGTRLTVT.

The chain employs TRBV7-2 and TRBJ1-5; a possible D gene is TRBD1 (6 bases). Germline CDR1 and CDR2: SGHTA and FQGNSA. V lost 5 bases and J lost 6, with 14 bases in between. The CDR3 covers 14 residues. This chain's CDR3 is CASSQRGGGQPQHF. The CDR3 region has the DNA TGTGCCAGCAGCCAGCGGGGGGGCGGTCAGCCCCAGCATTTT.

CDR3 sequence: CAISEKGPRPGELFF. DNA of the CDR3: TGTGCCATCAGTGAGAAGGGGCCTAGGCCAGGGGAGCTGTTTTTT. V and J are TRBV10-3 and TRBJ2-2, with a weak D call TRBD1 (5 bases). V lost 2 bases, J lost 8 bases, and 15 bases lay in between. The CDR3 is 15 residues long. CDR1 is ENHRY and CDR2 is SYGVKD in the germline V gene.

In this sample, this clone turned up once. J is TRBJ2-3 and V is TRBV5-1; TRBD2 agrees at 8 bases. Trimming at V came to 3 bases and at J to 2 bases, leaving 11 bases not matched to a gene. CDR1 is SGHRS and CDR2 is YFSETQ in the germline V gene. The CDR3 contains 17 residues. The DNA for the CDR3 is TGCGCCAGCAGCTATAAGAGCGGGAGTTTTAACACAGATACGCAGTATTTT. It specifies CASSYKSGSFNTDTQYF.

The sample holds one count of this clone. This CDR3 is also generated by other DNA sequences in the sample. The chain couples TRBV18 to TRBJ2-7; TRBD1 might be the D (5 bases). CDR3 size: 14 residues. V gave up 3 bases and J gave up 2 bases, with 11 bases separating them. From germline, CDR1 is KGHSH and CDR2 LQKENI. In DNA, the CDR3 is TGTGCCAGCTCACCCTCCCAGGGCGCCTACGAGCAGTACTTC. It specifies CASSPSQGAYEQYF.

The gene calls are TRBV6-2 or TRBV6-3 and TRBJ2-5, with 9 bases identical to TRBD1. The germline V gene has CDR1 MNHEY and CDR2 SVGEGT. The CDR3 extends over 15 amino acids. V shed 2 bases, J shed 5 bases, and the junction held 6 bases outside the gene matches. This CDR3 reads CASSYAGQGGETQYF. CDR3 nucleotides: TGTGCCAGCAGTTACGCGGGACAGGGCGGCGAGACCCAGTACTTC.

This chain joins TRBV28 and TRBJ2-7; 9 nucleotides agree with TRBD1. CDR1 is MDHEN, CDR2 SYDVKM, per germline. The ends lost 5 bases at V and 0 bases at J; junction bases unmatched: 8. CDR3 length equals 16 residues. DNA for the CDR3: TGTGCCAGCAGTCCGGCCGGGACAGGGAGCTCCTACGAGCAGTACTTC. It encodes CASSPAGTGSSYEQYF.

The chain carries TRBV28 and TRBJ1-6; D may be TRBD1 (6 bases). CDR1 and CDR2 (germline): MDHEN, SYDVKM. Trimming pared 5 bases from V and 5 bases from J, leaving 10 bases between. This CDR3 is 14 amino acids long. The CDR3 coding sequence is TGTGCCAGCAGTGTAGCAGGGGATAATTCACCCCTCCACTTT. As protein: CASSVAGDNSPLHF. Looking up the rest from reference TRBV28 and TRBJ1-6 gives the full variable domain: DVKVTQSSRYLVKRTGEKVFLECVQDMDHENMFWYRQDPGLGLRLIYFSYDVKMKEKGDIPEGYSVSREKKERFSLILESASTNQTSMYLCASSVAGDNSPLHFGNGTRLTVT.

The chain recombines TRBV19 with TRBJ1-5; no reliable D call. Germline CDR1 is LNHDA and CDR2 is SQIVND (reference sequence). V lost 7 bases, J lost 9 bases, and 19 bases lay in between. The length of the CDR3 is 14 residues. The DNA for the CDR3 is TGTGCCAGTACCCCGGGGAGGGCCTTTGGGCCCCAGCATTTT. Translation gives CASTPGRAFGPQHF.

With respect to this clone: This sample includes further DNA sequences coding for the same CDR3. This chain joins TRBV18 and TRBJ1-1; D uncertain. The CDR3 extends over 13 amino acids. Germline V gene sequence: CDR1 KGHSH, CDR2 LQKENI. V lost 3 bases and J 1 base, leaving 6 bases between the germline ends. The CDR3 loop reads CASSPRGNTEAFF. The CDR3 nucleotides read TGTGCCAGCTCACCGAGAGGGAACACTGAAGCTTTCTTT.

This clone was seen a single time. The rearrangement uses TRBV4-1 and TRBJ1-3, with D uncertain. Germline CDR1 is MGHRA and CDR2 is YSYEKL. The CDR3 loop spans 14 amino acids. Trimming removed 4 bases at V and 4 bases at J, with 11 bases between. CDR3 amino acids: CASSLYQAGNTIYF. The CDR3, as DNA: TGCGCCAGCAGCCTTTACCAGGCAGGAAACACCATATATTTT.

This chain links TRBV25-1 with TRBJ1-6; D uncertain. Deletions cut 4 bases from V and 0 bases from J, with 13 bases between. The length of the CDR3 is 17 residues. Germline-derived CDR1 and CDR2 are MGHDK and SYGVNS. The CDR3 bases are TGTGCCAGCAGTGCTTCATCCACAGTCTCCTATAATTCACCCCTCCACTTT. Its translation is CASSASSTVSYNSPLHF.

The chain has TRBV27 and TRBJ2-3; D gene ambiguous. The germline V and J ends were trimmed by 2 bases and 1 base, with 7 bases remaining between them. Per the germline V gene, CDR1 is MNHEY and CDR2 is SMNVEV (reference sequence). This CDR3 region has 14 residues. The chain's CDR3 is CASSLLVGTDTQYF. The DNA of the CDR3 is TGTGCCAGCAGTTTACTTGTAGGCACAGATACGCAGTATTTT.

CDR3 sequence reads: CASSFSSMNEKLFF. The DNA of the CDR3 is TGTGCCAGCAGCTTCTCGAGCATGAATGAAAAACTGTTTTTT. The chain uses TRBV7-2 and TRBJ1-4; no clear D gene. V lost 3 bases, J lost 5 bases, and 10 bases lay in between. This CDR3 is 14 amino acids long. CDR1 and CDR2 from the germline V gene are SGHTA and FQGNSA.

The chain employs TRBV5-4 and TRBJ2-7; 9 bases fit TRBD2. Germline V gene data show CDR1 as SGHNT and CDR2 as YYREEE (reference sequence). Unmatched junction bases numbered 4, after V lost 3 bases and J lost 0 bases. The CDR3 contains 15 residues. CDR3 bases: TGTGCCAGCAGCTCGACTAGCGGATTCTCCTACGAGCAGTACTTC. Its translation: CASSSTSGFSYEQYF.

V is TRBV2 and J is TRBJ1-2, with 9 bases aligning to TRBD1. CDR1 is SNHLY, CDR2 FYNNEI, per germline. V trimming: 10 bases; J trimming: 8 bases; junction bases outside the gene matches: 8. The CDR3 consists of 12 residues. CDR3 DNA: TGTGCCAACCTGGGACAGGGAGTCGGCTACACCTTC. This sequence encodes CANLGQGVGYTF.

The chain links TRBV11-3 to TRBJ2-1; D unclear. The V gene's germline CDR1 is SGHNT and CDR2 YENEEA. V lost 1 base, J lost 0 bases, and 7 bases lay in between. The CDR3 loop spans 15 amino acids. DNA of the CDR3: TGTGCCAGCAGCTTAGGCTATAGCTCCTACAATGAGCAGTTCTTC. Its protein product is CASSLGYSSYNEQFF.

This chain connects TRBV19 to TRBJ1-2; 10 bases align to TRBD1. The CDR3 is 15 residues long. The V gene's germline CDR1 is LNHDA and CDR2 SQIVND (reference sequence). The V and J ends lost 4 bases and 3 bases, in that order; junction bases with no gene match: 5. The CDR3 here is CASSRTGGPDYGYTF. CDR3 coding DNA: TGTGCCAGTAGTAGGACAGGGGGTCCGGACTATGGCTACACCTTC.

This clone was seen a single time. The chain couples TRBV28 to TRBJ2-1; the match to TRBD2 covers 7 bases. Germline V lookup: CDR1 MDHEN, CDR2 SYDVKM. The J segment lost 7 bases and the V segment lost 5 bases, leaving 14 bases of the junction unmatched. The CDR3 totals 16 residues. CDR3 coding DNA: TGTGCCAGCAGTCCTGGCGTGGCGGGAGACGAGAATGAGCAGTTCTTC. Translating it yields CASSPGVAGDENEQFF.

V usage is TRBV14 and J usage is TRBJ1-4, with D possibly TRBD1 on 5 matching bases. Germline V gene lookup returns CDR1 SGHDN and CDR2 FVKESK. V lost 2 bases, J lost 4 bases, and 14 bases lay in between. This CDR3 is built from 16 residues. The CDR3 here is CASSQLTAPHNEKLFF. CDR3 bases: TGTGCCAGCAGCCAATTGACAGCCCCCCATAATGAAAAACTGTTTTTT.

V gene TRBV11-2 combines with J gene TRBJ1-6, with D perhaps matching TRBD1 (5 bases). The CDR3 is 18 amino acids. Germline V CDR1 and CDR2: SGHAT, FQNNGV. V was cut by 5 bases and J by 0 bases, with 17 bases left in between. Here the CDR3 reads CASSPPGLASSYNSPLHF. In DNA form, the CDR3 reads TGTGCCAGCAGCCCCCCGGGACTCGCTAGCTCCTATAATTCACCCCTCCACTTT.

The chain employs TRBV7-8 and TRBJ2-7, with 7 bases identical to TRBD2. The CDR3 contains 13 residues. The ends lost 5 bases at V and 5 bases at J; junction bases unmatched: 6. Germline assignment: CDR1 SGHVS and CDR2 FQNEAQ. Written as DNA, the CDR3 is TGTGCCAGCAGCGTCCTAGCGGCCCACGAGCAGTACTTC. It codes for CASSVLAAHEQYF.

The CDR3 region is CASTIGGGGNQPQHF. CDR3 DNA sequence: TGTGCCAGCACCATTGGAGGGGGGGGCAATCAGCCCCAGCATTTT. The gene calls are TRBV6-6 and TRBJ1-5; D is possibly TRBD1 (6 bases). Between the trimmed V and J ends, which lost 7 bases and 2 bases, there was a span of 15 bases. Germline CDR1 and CDR2: MNHNY and SVGAGI (reference sequence). This CDR3 spans 15 amino acids.

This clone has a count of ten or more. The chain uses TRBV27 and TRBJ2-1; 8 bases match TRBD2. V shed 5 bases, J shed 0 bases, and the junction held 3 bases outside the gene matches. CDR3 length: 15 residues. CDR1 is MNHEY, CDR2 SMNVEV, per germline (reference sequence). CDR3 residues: CASSPSGSSYNEQFF. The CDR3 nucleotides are TGTGCCAGCAGTCCCAGCGGGAGCTCCTACAATGAGCAGTTCTTC.

CDR3 nucleotides: TGCGCCAGCAGCCTTCAACCGGGACAGGGGGCTTCCTACGAGCAGTACTTC. Translating gives CASSLQPGQGASYEQYF. This chain connects TRBV5-1 to TRBJ2-7, with 12 bases identical to TRBD1. CDR1 and CDR2 (germline): SGHRS, YFSETQ. V shed 4 bases, J shed 1 base, and the junction held 9 bases outside the gene matches. The CDR3 loop spans 17 amino acids.